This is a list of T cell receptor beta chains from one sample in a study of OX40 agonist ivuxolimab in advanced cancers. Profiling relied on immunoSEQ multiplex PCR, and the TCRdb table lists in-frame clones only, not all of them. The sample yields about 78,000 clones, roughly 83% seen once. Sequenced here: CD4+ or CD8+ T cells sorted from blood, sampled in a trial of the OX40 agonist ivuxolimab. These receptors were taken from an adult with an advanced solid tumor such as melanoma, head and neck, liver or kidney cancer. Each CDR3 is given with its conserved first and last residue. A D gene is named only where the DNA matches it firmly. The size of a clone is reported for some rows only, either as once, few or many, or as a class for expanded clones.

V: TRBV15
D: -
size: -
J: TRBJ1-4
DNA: TGTGCCACCAGCAGAGATATTACGATTGGCGGAACTAATGAAAAACTGTTTTTT
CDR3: CATSRDITIGGTNEKLFF

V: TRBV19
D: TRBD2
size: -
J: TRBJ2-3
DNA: TGTGCCAGTAGTCGTAGCGGGGGGACCACAGATACGCAGTATTTT
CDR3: CASSRSGGTTDTQYF

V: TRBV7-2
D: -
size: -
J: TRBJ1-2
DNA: TGTGCCAGCAGCTTATCATCAGGGGATGGCTACACCTTC
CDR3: CASSLSSGDGYTF

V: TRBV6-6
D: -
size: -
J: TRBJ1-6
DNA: TGTGCCAGCGCACAGAGTAATTCACCCCTCCACTTT
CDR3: CASAQSNSPLHF

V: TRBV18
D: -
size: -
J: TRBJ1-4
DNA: TGTGCCAGCTCAAAAGGGGTTATGAATGAAAAACTGTTTTTT
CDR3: CASSKGVMNEKLFF

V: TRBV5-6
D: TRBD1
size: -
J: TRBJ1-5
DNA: TGTGCCAGCAGCGGGCGCCGACAGGGGACGGGTCAGCCCCAGCATTTT
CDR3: CASSGRRQGTGQPQHF

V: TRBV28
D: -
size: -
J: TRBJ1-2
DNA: TGTGCCAGCAGTTTAGGTTCGGTGGGGGCCTATGGCTACACCTTC
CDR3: CASSLGSVGAYGYTF

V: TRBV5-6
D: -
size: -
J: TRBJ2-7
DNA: TGTGCCAGCAGCTTGGATGTGAGGGTCGACTTC
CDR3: CASSLDVRVDF

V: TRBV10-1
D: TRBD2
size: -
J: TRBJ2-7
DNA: TGCGCCAGCAGTGAATTAGCGGGAGGAAGGGAGCAGTACTTC
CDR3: CASSELAGGREQYF

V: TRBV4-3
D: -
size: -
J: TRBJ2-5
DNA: TGCGCCAGCAGCCAAGTTGAAGGCGAGAAAGAAGAGACCCAGTACTTC
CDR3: CASSQVEGEKEETQYF

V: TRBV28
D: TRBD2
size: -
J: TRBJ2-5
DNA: TGTGCCAGCAGTCCTGCGGGAGTCCAAGAGACCCAGTACTTC
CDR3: CASSPAGVQETQYF

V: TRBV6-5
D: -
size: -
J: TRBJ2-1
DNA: TGTGCCAGCCACCTACCCCCCAATGAGCAGTTCTTC
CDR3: CASHLPPNEQFF

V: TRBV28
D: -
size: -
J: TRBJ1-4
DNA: TGTGCCAGCAGTTCCTGGACGACTAATGAAAAACTGTTTTTT
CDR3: CASSSWTTNEKLFF

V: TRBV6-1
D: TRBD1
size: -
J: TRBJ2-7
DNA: TGTGCCAGCAGTGCCGCCGGGACAGGGGGCGTCGAGCAGTACTTC
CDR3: CASSAAGTGGVEQYF

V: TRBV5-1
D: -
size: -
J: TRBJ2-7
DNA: TGCGCCAGCAGCTTGCCAGGGTCTGCCTACGAGCAGTACTTC
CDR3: CASSLPGSAYEQYF

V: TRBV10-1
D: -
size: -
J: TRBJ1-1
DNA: TGCGCCAGCAGTGATGCAGGAGACAACGAAGCTTTCTTT
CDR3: CASSDAGDNEAFF

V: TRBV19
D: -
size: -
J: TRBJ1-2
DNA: TGTGCCAGTAGCCCTGGGCCCTTAGGGCTCCTCTATGGCTACACCTTC
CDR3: CASSPGPLGLLYGYTF

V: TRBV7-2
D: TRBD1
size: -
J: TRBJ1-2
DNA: TGTGCCAGCAGCTCGGGACAGGTGAACGCCTACACCTTC
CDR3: CASSSGQVNAYTF

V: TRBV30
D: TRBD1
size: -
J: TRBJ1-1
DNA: TGTGCCTGGAGGAAGTCAGGGGGCACTGAAGCTTTCTTT
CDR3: CAWRKSGGTEAFF

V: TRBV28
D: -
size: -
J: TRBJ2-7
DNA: TGTGCCAGCAGTTTAACGGACCTCAGAGCCTACGAGCAGTACTTC
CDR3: CASSLTDLRAYEQYF

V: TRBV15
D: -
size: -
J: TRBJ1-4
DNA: TGTGCCACCAGCAGAGAATCCGGGACTAGTAATGAAAAACTGTTTTTT
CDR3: CATSRESGTSNEKLFF

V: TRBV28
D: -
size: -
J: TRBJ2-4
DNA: TGTGCCATCCGGTCGGGAAACATTCAGTACTTC
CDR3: CAIRSGNIQYF

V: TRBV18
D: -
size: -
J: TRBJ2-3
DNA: TGTGCCAGCTCACCACGGCAGGGATACACAGATACGCAGTATTTT
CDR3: CASSPRQGYTDTQYF

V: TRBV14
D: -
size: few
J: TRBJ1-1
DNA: TGTGCCAGCAGCAAAACAGCAAACACTGAAGCTTTCTTT
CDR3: CASSKTANTEAFF

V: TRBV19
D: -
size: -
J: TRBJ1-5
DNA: TGTGCCAGTAGTATGAGAGGAAGGGGCAATCAGCCCCAGCATTTT
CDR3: CASSMRGRGNQPQHF

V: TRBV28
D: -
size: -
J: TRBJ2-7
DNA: TGTGCCAGCAACGACCTCACCTCCTACGAGCAGTACTTC
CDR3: CASNDLTSYEQYF

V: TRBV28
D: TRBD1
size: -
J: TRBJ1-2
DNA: TGTGCCAGCAGTTTGCAGGGGGCTTTGGGCTACACCTTC
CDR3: CASSLQGALGYTF

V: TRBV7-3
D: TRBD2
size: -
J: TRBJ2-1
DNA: TGTGCCAGCAGCGGGACTAGCGGAAACAATGAGCAGTTCTTC
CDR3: CASSGTSGNNEQFF

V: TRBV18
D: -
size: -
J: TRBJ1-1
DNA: TGTGCCAGCTCACCCGCCGGGGGGTGGGGCACTGAAGCTTTCTTT
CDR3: CASSPAGGWGTEAFF

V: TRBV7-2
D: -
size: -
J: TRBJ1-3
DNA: TGTGCCAGCAGCCAGGCTGGGCTAACTGGAAACACCATATATTTT
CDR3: CASSQAGLTGNTIYF

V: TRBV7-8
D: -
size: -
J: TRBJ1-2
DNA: TGTGCCAGCAGCAAACAGGGCGGTGGCTACACCTTC
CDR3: CASSKQGGGYTF

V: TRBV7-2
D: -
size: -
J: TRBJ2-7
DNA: TGTGCCAGCAGCTTAACCGTCTACTCCTACGAGCAGTACTTC
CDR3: CASSLTVYSYEQYF